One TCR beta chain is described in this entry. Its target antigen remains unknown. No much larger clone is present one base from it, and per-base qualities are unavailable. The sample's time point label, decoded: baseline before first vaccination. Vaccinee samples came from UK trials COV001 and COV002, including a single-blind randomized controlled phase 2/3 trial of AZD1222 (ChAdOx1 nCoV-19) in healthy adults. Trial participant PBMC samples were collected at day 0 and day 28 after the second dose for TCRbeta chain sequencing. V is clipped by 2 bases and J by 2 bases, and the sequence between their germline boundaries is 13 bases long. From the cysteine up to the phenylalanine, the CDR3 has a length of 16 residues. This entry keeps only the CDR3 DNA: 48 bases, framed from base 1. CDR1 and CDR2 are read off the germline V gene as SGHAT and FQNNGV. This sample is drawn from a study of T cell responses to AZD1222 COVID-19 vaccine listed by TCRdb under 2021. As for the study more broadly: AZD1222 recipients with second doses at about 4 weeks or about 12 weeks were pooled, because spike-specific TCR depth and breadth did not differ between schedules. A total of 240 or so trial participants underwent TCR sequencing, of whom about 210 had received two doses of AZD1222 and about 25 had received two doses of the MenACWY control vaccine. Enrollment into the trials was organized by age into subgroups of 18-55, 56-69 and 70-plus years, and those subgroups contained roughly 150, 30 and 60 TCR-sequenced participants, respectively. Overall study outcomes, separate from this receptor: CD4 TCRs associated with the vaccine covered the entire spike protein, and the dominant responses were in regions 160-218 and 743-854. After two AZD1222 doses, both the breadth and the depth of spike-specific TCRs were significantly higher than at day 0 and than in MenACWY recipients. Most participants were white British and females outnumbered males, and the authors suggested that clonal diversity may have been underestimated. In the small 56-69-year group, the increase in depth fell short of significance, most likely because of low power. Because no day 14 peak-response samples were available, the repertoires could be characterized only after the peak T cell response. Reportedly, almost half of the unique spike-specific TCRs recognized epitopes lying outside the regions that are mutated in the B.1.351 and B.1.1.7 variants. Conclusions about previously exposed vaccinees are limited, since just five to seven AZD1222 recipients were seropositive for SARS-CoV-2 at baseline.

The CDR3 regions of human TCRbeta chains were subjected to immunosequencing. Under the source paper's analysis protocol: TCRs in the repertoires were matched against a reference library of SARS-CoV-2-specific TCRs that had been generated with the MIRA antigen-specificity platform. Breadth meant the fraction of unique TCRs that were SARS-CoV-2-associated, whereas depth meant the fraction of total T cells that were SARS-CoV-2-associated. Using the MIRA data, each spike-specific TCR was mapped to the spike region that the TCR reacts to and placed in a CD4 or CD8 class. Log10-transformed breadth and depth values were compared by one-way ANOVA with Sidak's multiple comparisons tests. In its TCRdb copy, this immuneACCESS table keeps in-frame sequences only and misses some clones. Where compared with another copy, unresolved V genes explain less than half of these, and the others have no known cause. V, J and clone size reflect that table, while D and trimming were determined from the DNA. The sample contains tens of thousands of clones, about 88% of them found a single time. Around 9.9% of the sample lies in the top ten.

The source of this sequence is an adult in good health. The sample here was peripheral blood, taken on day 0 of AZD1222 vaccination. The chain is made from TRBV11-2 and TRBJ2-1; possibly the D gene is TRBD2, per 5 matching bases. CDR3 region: CASSLRAGSAYNEQFF. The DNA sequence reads TGTGCCAGCAGCTTACGTGCGGGTTCGGCCTACAATGAGCAGTTCTTC.